The 14 T cell receptor beta chains reported below all come from one sample, sequenced in a study of cytomegalovirus exposure and HLA in healthy donors. Libraries were prepared by immunoSEQ multiplex PCR; TCRdb keeps only in-frame clonotypes and omits some of them. The sample carries about 180,000 clones, 85% recorded once. Sequenced: PBMCs. The origin of the receptors is a man younger than 35 in good health and CMV-seropositive.

This clone was counted once. The rearrangement uses TRBV27 and TRBJ1-6; a weak D match, TRBD1 (5 bases). The V gene lost 2 bases and the J gene lost 7 bases, with 18 bases spanning the gap. Germline-derived CDR1 and CDR2 are MNHEY and SMNVEV (reference sequence). The CDR3 has 17 amino acids. CDR3 amino acids: CASSLRATVGDNSPLHF. CDR3 sequence (DNA): TGTGCCAGCAGTTTAAGGGCGACAGTTGGAGACAATTCACCCCTCCACTTT.

This clone is a singleton in its sample. The rearrangement uses TRBV28 and TRBJ1-1; 12 nucleotides match TRBD1. Unmatched junction bases numbered 9, after V lost 5 bases and J lost 5 bases. From germline, CDR1 is MDHEN and CDR2 SYDVKM. CDR3 length equals 16 residues. CDR3 in amino acids: CASSPQGQGARTEAFF. The DNA for the CDR3 is TGTGCCAGCAGTCCCCAGGGACAGGGGGCGCGGACTGAAGCTTTCTTT.

The chain combines TRBV11-2 with TRBJ2-5; no clear D. The germline gives CDR1 SGHAT, CDR2 FQNNGV. CDR3 length: 12 residues. The V end was cut by 4 bases, the J end by 7 bases, with 10 bases between. CDR3 region: CASSSPPGTQYF. The CDR3 DNA reads as TGTGCCAGCAGCTCCCCCCCCGGGACCCAGTACTTC.

The rearrangement joins TRBV27 to TRBJ2-7; 7 bases map to TRBD1. Germline loops: CDR1 MNHEY, CDR2 SMNVEV (reference sequence). CDR3 length equals 13 residues. V lost 4 bases to trimming and J lost 2 bases; unmatched junction nucleotides: 2. The CDR3, as DNA: TGTGCCAGCAGTTACAGGGGTACCTACGAGCAGTACTTC. Its translation is CASSYRGTYEQYF.

The V and J genes are TRBV10-1 and TRBJ2-7; tentative D call: TRBD2 (6 bases). V lost 7 bases, J lost 0 bases, and 13 bases lay in between. CDR1 is WNHNN, CDR2 SYGVQD, per germline (reference sequence). The CDR3 covers 14 residues. CDR3 coding DNA: TGCGCCAGCAACCCTCTAGCGCCCTCCTACGAGCAGTACTTC. Its protein is CASNPLAPSYEQYF.

The CDR3 spells CASSFRQDNEKLFF. In DNA, the CDR3 is TGTGCCAGCAGCTTCCGACAGGATAATGAAAAACTGTTTTTT. The chain uses TRBV5-4 and TRBJ1-4; a possible D gene is TRBD1 (6 bases). Trimming took 2 bases from V and 4 from J, leaving 9 bases between them. Per the germline V gene, CDR1 is SGHNT and CDR2 is YYREEE (reference sequence). The CDR3 totals 14 residues.

The V gene is TRBV30, the J gene TRBJ1-1; 8 nucleotides match TRBD1. CDR3 length equals 15 residues. Germline V lookup: CDR1 GTSNPN, CDR2 SVGIG (reference sequence). J lost 7 bases, V lost 5 bases, and 15 bases had no gene match. CDR3: CAWLPRTGYSSEAFF. In nucleotides, the CDR3 is TGTGCCTGGCTTCCCCGGACAGGGTATTCGAGTGAAGCTTTCTTT.

This chain connects TRBV11-2 to TRBJ2-7; 11 bases match TRBD2. Germline lookup yields CDR1 SGHAT and CDR2 FQNNGV. The CDR3 consists of 16 residues. V gave up 5 bases and J gave up 2 bases; unmatched junction bases: 8. In DNA, the CDR3 is TGTGCCAGCAGCGTAACGCCGGGACTAGCGGCCTACGAGCAGTACTTC. It is translated as CASSVTPGLAAYEQYF.

V and J are TRBV11-2 and TRBJ2-5, with a weak D call TRBD2 (6 bases). Germline V gene sequence: CDR1 SGHAT, CDR2 FQNNGV. Trimming shortened V by 4 bases and J by 5 bases, and 11 bases separated the two germline ends. CDR3 length: 13 amino acids. DNA for the CDR3: TGTGCCAGCAGCTCCGGCGGGGTTGAGACCCAGTACTTC. Translation gives CASSSGGVETQYF.

The chain uses TRBV28 and TRBJ2-7; 8 bases are shared with TRBD1. Germline lookup yields CDR1 MDHEN and CDR2 SYDVKM. This CDR3 is 13 amino acids long. V was pared by 8 bases and J by 3 bases, with 6 bases of the junction left unmatched. The CDR3 loop is CASSVGQGYEQYF. Written as DNA, the CDR3 is TGTGCCAGCTCCGTCGGACAGGGCTACGAGCAGTACTTC.

The chain joins TRBV11-2 to TRBJ2-3; 8 bases line up with TRBD1. J was trimmed by 2 bases and V by 3 bases; bases with no gene match: 7. The CDR3 extends over 16 amino acids. Germline-derived CDR1 and CDR2 are SGHAT and FQNNGV. The CDR3 nucleotides are TGTGCCAGCAGCTTCTTCACAGGGGGATACACAGATACGCAGTATTTT. This sequence encodes CASSFFTGGYTDTQYF.

This sequence joins TRBV29-1 and TRBJ2-3, with D unclear. V dropped 4 bases and J dropped 1 base, with 9 bases sitting between them. In germline, CDR1 is SQVTM, CDR2 ANQGSEA. This CDR3 has 13 amino acids. CDR3 protein: CSVGLLGTDTQYF. The DNA for the CDR3 is TGCAGCGTTGGATTACTGGGCACAGATACGCAGTATTTT.

This clone was counted a few times. The chain uses TRBV5-1 and TRBJ2-7, with a weak D call TRBD1 (6 bases). The CDR3 is 13 amino acids. From germline, CDR1 is SGHRS and CDR2 YFSETQ. Trimming cost V 4 bases and J 1 base, with 9 bases left between them. In nucleotides, the CDR3 is TGCGCCAGCAGCCCCGGACAGTCCTACGAGCAGTACTTC. This codes for CASSPGQSYEQYF.

The gene calls are TRBV28 and TRBJ2-7; maybe TRBD2 (6 bases). CDR1 is MDHEN, CDR2 SYDVKM, per germline. With 7 bases removed from V and 4 bases from J, the gap between germline ends came to 20 bases. This CDR3 comprises 15 residues. For the CDR3, the DNA is TGTGCCAGCACTGGAGGGGCGGGATCCTTATACGAGCAGTACTTC. It translates to CASTGGAGSLYEQYF.